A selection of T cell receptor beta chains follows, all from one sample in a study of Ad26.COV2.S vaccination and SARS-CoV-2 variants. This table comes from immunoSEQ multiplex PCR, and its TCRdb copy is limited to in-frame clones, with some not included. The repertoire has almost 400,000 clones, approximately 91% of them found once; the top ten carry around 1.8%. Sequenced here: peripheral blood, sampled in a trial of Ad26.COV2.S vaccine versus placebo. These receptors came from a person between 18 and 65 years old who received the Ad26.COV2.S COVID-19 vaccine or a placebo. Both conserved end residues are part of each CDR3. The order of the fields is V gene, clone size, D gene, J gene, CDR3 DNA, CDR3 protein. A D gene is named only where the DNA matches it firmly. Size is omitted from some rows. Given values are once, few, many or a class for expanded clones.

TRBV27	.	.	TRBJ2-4	TGTGCCAGCAGTGCGACGCTCGTTCCCAAAAACATTCAGTACTTC	CASSATLVPKNIQYF
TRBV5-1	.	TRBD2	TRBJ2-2	TGCGCCAGCAGCCCGGGACTAGCGAATACCGGGGAGCTGTTTTTT	CASSPGLANTGELFF
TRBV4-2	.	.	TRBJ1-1	TGTGCCAGCAGCCAAGCAGATCTGAACACTGAAGCTTTCTTT	CASSQADLNTEAFF
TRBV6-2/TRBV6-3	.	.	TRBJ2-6	TGTGCCAGCAGTTACTCAGGGTCTGGGGCCAACGTCCTGACTTTC	CASSYSGSGANVLTF
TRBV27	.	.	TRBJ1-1	TGTGCCAGCAGTCTATCCGGGGCGCAAATGGCAACTGAAGCTTTCTTT	CASSLSGAQMATEAFF
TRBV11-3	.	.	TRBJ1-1	TGTGCCAGCAGCTTCGAGGGGCGGAACACTGAAGCTTTCTTT	CASSFEGRNTEAFF
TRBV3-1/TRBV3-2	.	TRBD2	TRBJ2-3	TGTGCCAGCACCCTTCTAGCGGGAGGAGATACGCAGTATTTT	CASTLLAGGDTQYF
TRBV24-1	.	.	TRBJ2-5	TGTGCCACCAGTGACCCAATTATCGGGCAGGGGCCAAGGGCCCAGTACTTC	CATSDPIIGQGPRAQYF
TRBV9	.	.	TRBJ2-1	TGTGCCAGCAGCGTAGGAGTAGCGGCTGACAATGAGCAGTTCTTC	CASSVGVAADNEQFF
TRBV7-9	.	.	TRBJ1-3	TGTGCCAGCAGCTTAGGCCCGAGGGAGCGGTCGATCTCTGGAAACACCATATATTTT	CASSLGPRERSISGNTIYF
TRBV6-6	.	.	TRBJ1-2	TGTGCCAGCCATACGGTGACCGGGCGGTATGGCTACACCTTC	CASHTVTGRYGYTF
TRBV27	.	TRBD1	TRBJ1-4	TGTGCCAGCGGGGACAGGCCAGGGGAAAAACTGTTTTTT	CASGDRPGEKLFF
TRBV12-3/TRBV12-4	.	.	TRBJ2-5	TGTGCCAGCAGGGAAGGGTTTTTGGCCCAGTACTTC	CASREGFLAQYF
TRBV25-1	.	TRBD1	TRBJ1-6	TGTGCCAGCACCCCGGGACAGGGGACTTCACCCCTCCACTTT	CASTPGQGTSPLHF
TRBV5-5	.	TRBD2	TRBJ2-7	TGTGCCAGCAGCTTGGGTGGACTAGCGGGATCCGAGCAGTACTTC	CASSLGGLAGSEQYF
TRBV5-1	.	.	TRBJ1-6	TGCGCCAGCAGCTCCCAGACGGGACCCCTCCACTTT	CASSSQTGPLHF
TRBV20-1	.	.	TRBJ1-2	TGCAGTGCGGAACAGGGAGATGGCTACACCTTC	CSAEQGDGYTF
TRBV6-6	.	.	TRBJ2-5	TGTGCCAGCAGTTGGGGGTTGGGGAGTGGGGAGACCCAGTACTTC	CASSWGLGSGETQYF
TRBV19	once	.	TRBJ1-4	TGTGCCAGTAGTTCGGGGACCTATGAAAAACTGTTTTTT	CASSSGTYEKLFF
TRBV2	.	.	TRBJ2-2	TGTGCCAGCAAGATCCATACCGGGGAGCTGTTTTTT	CASKIHTGELFF
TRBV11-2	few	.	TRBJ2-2	TGTGCCAGCACCACCCGGGGGAAGATCCTCGCCGGGGAGCTGTTTTTT	CASTTRGKILAGELFF
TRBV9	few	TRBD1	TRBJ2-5	TGTGCCAGCAGCGTCAGTCAGGGGGCCGAGACCCAGTACTTC	CASSVSQGAETQYF
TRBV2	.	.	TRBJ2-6	TGTGCCAGCAATCCACCGGCCGGGGCCAACGTCCTGACTTTC	CASNPPAGANVLTF
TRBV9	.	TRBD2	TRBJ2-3	TGTGCCAGCAGCGCCCTAGCGGGAGGAGATACGCAGTATTTT	CASSALAGGDTQYF
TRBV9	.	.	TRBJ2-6	TGTGCCAGCAGCACCCACTTGGGAACTGGGGCCAACGTCCTGACTTTC	CASSTHLGTGANVLTF
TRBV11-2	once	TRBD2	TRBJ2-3	TGTGCCAGCAGCCCAAGGACTAGCGGGAGAATCTCAGATACGCAGTATTTT	CASSPRTSGRISDTQYF
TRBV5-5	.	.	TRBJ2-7	TGTGCCAGCAGCTTGGATCGGGGAGTAGGGTACTTC	CASSLDRGVGYF
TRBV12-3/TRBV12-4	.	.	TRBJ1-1	TGTGCCAGCACCTTCGGCCGGAGCGAAGCTTTCTTT	CASTFGRSEAFF
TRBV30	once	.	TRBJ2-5	TGTGCCTCTTCGACAGGCTTAGCGGGAGAGACCCAGTACTTC	CASSTGLAGETQYF
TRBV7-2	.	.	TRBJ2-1	TGTGCCAGCAGCTTAAATCCGACAGCCTTCTACAATGAGCAGTTCTTC	CASSLNPTAFYNEQFF
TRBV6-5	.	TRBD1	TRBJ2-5	TGTGCCAGCAGTTACTACAGGGGGATACAAGAGACCCAGTACTTC	CASSYYRGIQETQYF
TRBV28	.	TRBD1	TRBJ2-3	TGTGCCAGCAGTTTATTTGGAGGAGGCAGGGGGCAGACAGATACGCAGTATTTT	CASSLFGGGRGQTDTQYF
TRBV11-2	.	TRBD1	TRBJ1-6	TGTGCCAGCAGCATACAGGGGGATTCACCCCTCCACTTT	CASSIQGDSPLHF
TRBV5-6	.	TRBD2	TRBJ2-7	TGTGCCAGCAGCTTAGGATTAGCGGGATCTTACGAGCAGTACTTC	CASSLGLAGSYEQYF
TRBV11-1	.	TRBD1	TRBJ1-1	TGTGCCAGCAGCTTTAGTCCGGGACAGGGGAACACTGAAGCTTTCTTT	CASSFSPGQGNTEAFF
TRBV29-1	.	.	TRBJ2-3	TGCAGCGTTGTTCGGGCTTGGACGCAGTATTTT	CSVVRAWTQYF
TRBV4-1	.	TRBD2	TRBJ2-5	TGCGCCAGCAGCCAAGAGCCGGCTAGCGGGAGGACACAAGAGACCCAGTACTTC	CASSQEPASGRTQETQYF
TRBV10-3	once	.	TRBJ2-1	TGTGCCATCAGTGAGTCGGATCCGGTCAATGAGCAGTTCTTC	CAISESDPVNEQFF
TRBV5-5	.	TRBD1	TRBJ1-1	TGTGCCAGCAGCGCCCGACAGGGAGCTTTCTTT	CASSARQGAFF
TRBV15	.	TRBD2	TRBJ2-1	TGTGCCACCAGCAGGGATCGTGGCGGGAGTAGTGAGCAGTTCTTC	CATSRDRGGSSEQFF
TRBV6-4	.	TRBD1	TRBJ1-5	TGTGCCGGAGGACTGAAAGGACAGGGGAAGAGTCAGCCCCAGCATTTT	CAGGLKGQGKSQPQHF
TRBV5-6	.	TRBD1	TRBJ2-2	TGTGCCAGCAGCTCACCGGGACAGGGGGCATCCGGGGAGCTGTTTTTT	CASSSPGQGASGELFF
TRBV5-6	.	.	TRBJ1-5	TGTGCCAGCAGCTTGAGTGCAGGGTCCTTTAGCAATCAGCCCCAGCATTTT	CASSLSAGSFSNQPQHF
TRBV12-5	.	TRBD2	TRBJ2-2	TGTGCTAGTGGTTCCAAGAGGGGGGCTAGCGGGAGGACGAACACCGGGGAGCTGTTTTTT	CASGSKRGASGRTNTGELFF
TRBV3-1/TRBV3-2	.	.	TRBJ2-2	TGTGCCAGCAGTGCAGCCACCGGGGAGCTGTTTTTT	CASSAATGELFF
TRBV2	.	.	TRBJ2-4	TGTGCCAGCGCAGATTGGGACGGGTCAAGAAGAAACATTCAGTACTTC	CASADWDGSRRNIQYF
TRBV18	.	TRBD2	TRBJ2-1	TGTGCCAGCTCCCTCAATAGCGGGAGGGCGACCAATGAGCAGTTCTTC	CASSLNSGRATNEQFF
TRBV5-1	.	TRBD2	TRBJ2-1	TGCGCCAGCGGTGACCCCAGCGGGAGGGACAATGAGCAGTTCTTC	CASGDPSGRDNEQFF
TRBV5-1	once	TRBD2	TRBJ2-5	TGCGCCAGCAGGACTAGCGGTTCGGAGACCCAGTACTTC	CASRTSGSETQYF
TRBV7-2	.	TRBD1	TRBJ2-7	TGTGCCAGCAGCGGGGGGCCGGGACAGGGAAGGTACGAGCAGTACTTC	CASSGGPGQGRYEQYF